This T cell receptor beta chain was observed in a study of shared clonotypes between healthy human individuals. Overall study results and limits: Shared clonotypes across all four donors exceeded non-shared ones in generation probability.

Naive CD8 cells, CD45RO-negative and positively selected for CCR7, excluded terminally differentiated effector memory CD45RA+ cells. This CDR3 is 13 amino acids long. Trimming removed 0 bases at V and 5 bases at J, with 6 bases between. CDR1 and CDR2 from the germline V gene are SGDLS and YYNGEE. Assay: immunoSEQ multiplex PCR; the TCRdb copy retains only in-frame clones and omits some. Of more than 550,000 clones in the sample, roughly nine tenths were seen once. To note about this clone: Its antigen is currently unknown.

The receptor was derived from a man aged 25 to 45 in good health. The gene calls are TRBV9 and TRBJ2-1, with D unresolved. Sequencing used naive CD8+ T cells sorted from blood. Written as DNA, the CDR3 is TGTGCCAGCAGCGTAGACTTGCACAATGAGCAGTTCTTC. Translated, it gives CASSVDLHNEQFF.